This T cell receptor beta chain emerged from a study of blood T cell repertoires in COVID-19. Study summary: Acute-phase and convalescent COVID-19 samples originated in the United States, Italy and Spain. From T cells, B-cell-depleted T cells, or PBMCs came the material, which was cDNA or gDNA.

Recruitment covered 25 or so US areas and drew participants whose ages spanned roughly 18 to 100 years. Researchers sorted participants into cohorts using their self-reported clinical history. Libraries were prepared by immunoSEQ multiplex PCR; TCRdb keeps only in-frame clonotypes and omits some of them. The data show roughly 300,000 clones, approximately 91% seen once. Per the germline V gene, CDR1 is SGDLS and CDR2 is YYNGEE. The CDR3 is 14 residues long. V lost 4 bases, J lost 1 base, and 8 bases lay in between. This clonotype was obtained from a woman aged 40 to 50 with acute COVID-19. This chain uses TRBV9 with TRBJ2-2; a weak D match, TRBD2 (5 bases). Source material: PBMCs or T cells enriched from blood (not recorded which). DNA for the CDR3: TGTGCCAGCAGCACCCGGGAGAACACCGGGGAGCTGTTTTTT. It specifies CASSTRENTGELFF.